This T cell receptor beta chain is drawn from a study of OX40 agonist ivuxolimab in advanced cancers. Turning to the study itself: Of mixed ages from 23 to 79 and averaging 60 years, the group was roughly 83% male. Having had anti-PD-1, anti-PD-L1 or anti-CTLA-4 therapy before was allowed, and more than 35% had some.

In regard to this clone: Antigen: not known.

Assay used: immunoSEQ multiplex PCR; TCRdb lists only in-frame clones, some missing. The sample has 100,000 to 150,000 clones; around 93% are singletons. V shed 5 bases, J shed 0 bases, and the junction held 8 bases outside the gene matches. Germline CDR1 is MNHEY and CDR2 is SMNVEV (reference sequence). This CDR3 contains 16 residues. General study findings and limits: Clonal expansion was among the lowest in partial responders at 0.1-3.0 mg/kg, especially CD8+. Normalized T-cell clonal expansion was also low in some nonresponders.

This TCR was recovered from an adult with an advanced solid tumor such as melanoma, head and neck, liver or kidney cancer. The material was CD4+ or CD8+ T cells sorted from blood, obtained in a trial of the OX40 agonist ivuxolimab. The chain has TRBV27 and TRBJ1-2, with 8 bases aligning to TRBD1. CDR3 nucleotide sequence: TGTGCCAGCAGTCGGACAGGGAGGATGACTAACTATGGCTACACCTTC. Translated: CASSRTGRMTNYGYTF.